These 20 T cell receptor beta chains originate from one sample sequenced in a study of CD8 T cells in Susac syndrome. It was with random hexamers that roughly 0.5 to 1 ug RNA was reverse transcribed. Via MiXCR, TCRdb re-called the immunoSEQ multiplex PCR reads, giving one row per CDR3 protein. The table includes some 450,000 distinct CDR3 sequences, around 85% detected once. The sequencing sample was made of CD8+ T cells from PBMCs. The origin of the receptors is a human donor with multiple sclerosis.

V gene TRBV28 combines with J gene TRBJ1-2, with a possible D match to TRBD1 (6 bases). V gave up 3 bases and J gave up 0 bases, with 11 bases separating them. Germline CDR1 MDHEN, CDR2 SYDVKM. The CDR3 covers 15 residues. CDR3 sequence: CASSFWDKANYGYTF. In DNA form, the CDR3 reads TGTGCCAGCAGTTTTTGGGACAAGGCTAACTATGGCTACACCTTC.

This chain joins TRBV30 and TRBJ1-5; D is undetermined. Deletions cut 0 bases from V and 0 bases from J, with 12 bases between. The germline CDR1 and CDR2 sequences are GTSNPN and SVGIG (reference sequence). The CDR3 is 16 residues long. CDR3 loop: CAWSVFGGSSNQPQHF. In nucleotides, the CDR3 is TGTGCCTGGAGTGTATTCGGCGGGAGTAGCAATCAGCCCCAGCATTTT.

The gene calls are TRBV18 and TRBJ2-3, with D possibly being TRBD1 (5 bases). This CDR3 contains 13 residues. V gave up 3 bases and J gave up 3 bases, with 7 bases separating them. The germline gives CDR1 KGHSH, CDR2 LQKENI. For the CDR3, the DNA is TGTGCCAGCTCACCGACAGAAACAGATACGCAGTATTTT. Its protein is CASSPTETDTQYF.

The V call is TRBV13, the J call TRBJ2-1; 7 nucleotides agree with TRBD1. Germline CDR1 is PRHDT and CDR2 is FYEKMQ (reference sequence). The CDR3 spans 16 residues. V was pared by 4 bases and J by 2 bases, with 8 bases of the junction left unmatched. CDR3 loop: CASSSSNRGPYNEQFF. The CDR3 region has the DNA TGTGCCAGCAGCTCCAGTAACAGGGGCCCCTACAATGAGCAGTTCTTC.

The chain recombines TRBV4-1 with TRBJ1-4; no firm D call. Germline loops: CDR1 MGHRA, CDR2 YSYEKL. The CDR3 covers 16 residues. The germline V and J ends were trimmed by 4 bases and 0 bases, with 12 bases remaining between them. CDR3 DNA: TGCGCCAGCAGCCTCCCCCGAGCCGCAACTAATGAAAAACTGTTTTTT. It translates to CASSLPRAATNEKLFF.

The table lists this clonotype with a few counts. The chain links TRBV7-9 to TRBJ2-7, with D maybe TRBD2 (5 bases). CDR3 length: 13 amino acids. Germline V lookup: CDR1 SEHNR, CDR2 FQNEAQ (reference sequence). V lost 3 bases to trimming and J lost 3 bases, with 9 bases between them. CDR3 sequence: CASSFEGIYEQYF. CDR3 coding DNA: TGTGCCAGCAGCTTCGAGGGAATCTACGAGCAGTACTTC.

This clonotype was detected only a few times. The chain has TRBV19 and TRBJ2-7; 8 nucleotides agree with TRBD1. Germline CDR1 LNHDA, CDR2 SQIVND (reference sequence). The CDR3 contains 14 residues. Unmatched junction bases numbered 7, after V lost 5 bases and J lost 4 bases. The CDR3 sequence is CASSPGQGYYEQYF. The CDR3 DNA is TGTGCCAGTAGTCCAGGACAGGGTTATTACGAGCAGTACTTC.

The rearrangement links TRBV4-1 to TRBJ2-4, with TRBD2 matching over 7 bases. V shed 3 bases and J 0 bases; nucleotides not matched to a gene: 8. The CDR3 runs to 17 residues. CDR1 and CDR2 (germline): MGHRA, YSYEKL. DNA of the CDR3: TGCGCCAGCAGCCAGGACTCTAGCGGAGTAGCCAAAAACATTCAGTACTTC. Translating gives CASSQDSSGVAKNIQYF.

Here the CDR3 reads CASGLMTGVKYNSPLHF. CDR3 in DNA: TGTGCTAGTGGTTTGATGACAGGGGTGAAATATAATTCACCCCTCCACTTT. V and J are TRBV12-5 and TRBJ1-6, with 8 positions matching TRBD1. CDR1 is LGHNT and CDR2 is FRNRAP in the germline V gene. The V gene end was trimmed by 2 bases and the J gene end by 4 bases; junction bases not matched to a gene: 7. This CDR3 is built from 17 residues.

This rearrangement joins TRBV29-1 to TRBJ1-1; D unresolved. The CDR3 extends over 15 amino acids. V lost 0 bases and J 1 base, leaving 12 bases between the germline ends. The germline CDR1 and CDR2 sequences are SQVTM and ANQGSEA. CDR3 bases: TGCAGCGTTGAAGATAGGTTTACAGAGAACACTGAAGCTTTCTTT. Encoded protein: CSVEDRFTENTEAFF.

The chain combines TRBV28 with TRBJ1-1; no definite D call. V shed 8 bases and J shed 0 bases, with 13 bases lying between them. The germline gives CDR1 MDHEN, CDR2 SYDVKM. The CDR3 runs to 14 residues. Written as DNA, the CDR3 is TGTGCCAGCCATCAGCTCGAAATGAACACTGAAGCTTTCTTT. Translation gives CASHQLEMNTEAFF.

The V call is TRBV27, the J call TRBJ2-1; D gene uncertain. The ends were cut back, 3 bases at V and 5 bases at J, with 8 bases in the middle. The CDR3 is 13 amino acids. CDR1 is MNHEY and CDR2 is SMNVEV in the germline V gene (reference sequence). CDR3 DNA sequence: TGTGCCAGCAGTTTGAACTCAAACAATGAGCAGTTCTTC. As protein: CASSLNSNNEQFF.

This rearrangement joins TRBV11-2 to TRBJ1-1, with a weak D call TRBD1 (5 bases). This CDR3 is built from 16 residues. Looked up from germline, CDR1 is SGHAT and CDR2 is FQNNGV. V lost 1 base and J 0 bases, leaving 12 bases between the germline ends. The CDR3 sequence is CASSLAPGPMNTEAFF. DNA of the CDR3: TGTGCCAGCAGCTTAGCGCCGGGGCCAATGAACACTGAAGCTTTCTTT.

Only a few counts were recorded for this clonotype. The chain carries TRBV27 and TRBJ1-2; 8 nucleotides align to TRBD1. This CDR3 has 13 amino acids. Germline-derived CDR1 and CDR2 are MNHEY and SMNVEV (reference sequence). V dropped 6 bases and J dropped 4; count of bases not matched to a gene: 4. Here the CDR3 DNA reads TGTGCCAGCAGCTTACAGGGGGGCTATGGCTACACCTTC. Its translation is CASSLQGGYGYTF.

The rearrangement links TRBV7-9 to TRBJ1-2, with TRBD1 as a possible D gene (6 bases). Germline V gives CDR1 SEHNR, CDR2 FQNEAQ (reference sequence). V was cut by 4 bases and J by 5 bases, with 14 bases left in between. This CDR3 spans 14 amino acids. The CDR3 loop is CASSSLDSIYGYTF. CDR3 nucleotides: TGTGCCAGCAGCTCGTTGGACAGTATTTATGGCTACACCTTC. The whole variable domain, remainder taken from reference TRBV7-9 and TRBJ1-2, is DTGVSQNPRHKITKRGQNVTFRCDPISEHNRLYWYRQTLGQGPEFLTYFQNEAQLEKSRLLSDRFSAERPKGSFSTLEIQRTEQGDSAMYLCASSSLDSIYGYTFGSGTRLTVV.

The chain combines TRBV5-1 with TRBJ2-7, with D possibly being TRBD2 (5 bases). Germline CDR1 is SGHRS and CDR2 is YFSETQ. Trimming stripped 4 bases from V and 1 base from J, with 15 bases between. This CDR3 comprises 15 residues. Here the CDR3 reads CASSHDESGSYEQYF. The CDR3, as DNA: TGCGCCAGCAGCCATGACGAGAGCGGTTCCTACGAGCAGTACTTC. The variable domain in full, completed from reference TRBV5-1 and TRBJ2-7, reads KAGVTQTPRYLIKTRGQQVTLSCSPISGHRSVSWYQQTPGQGLQFLFEYFSETQRNKGNFPGRFSGRQFSNSRSEMNVSTLELGDSALYLCASSHDESGSYEQYFGPGTRLTVT.

CDR3 sequence: CASYPMGQETQYF. The CDR3 nucleotides are TGTGCCAGCTATCCGATGGGGCAAGAGACCCAGTACTTC. The V call is TRBV6-1, the J call TRBJ2-5; no clear D gene. Germline values: CDR1 MNHNS, CDR2 SASEGT. This CDR3 has 13 residues. Trimming took 8 bases from V and 2 from J, leaving 12 bases between them.

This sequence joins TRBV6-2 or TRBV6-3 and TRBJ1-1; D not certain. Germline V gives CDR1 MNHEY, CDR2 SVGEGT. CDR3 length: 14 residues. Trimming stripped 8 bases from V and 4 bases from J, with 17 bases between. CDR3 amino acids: CASLPDSGFTEAFF. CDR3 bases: TGTGCCAGCTTACCGGATAGCGGTTTCACTGAAGCTTTCTTT.

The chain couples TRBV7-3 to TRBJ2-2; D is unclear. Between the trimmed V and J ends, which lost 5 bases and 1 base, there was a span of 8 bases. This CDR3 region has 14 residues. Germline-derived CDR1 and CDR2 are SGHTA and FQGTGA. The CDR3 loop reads CASSIGRNTGELFF. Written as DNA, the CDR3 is TGTGCCAGCAGCATCGGCAGGAACACCGGGGAGCTGTTTTTT.

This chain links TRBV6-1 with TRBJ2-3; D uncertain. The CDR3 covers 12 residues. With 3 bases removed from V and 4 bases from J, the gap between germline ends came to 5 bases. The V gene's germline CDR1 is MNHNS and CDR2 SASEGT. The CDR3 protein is CASSEIPDTQYF. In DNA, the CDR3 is TGTGCCAGCAGTGAGATCCCAGATACGCAGTATTTT.